The text below deals with one TCR beta chain. Its antigen is not known. Per the authors' pipeline: Lowest detectable productive clonotype frequency was 2.59 x 10-5. Profiled with immunoSEQ multiplex PCR; TCRdb holds only in-frame clones, not every one. V and J calls and clone size come straight from that table; D and trimming were deduced from the DNA. The table has more than 30,000 clones, around 71% seen once. CDR1 is WNHNN, CDR2 SYGVQD, per germline (reference sequence). The CDR3 contains 14 residues. The V end lost 4 bases, the J end lost 3 bases, and 10 bases lay between the germline ends. The data were taken from a study of STAT5B mutations in CD4+ large granular lymphocyte leukemia. General observations from the study: Compared with healthy controls (2/35), patient top clones favored TRBV06 (8/27). Patient CD4-sorted repertoires looked more clonal than healthy CD4+ repertoires, even without putative leukemic clones.

The TCR originated in a human donor in good health. The sample consisted of CD4+ T cells from blood buffy coats. V gene TRBV10-1 combines with J gene TRBJ2-1; D unresolved. The CDR3 is CASSGQLSYNEQFF. Written as DNA, the CDR3 is TGCGCCAGCAGTGGCCAGCTAAGCTACAATGAGCAGTTCTTC.